One TCR beta chain is described in this entry. Its antigen is not identified. This sample stems from a study of human thymus T cells. Study-level findings and limits: Related work found strong thymic repertoire overlap between unrelated individuals. Usage of V and J genes appeared biased in thymic and blood repertoires.

V shed 0 bases, J shed 2 bases, and the junction held 11 bases outside the gene matches. CDR1 is SGHTS and CDR2 is YDEGEE in the germline V gene. The CDR3 is made up of 18 amino acids. Method: immunoSEQ multiplex PCR; TCRdb's copy keeps in-frame clones and lacks some. Among under 150,000 clones, more than 90% were seen once, and the ten largest hold around 0.025%. Corrective heart surgery yielded resections, and these provided the thymus tissue. Healthy Finnish infants undergoing corrective surgery for congenital heart defects were the donors. Sample: thymus tissue. This sequence was found in a boy in the first two years of life with a congenital heart defect but otherwise immunologically healthy. The chain links TRBV5-8 to TRBJ1-1, with 9 bases matching TRBD1. CDR3: CASSLGLGQGTRNTEAFF. Written as DNA, the CDR3 is TGTGCCAGCAGCTTGGGCTTGGGACAGGGAACCAGAAACACTGAAGCTTTCTTT.